Below are 15 T cell receptor beta chains sequenced from a single sample in a study of T-cell reconstitution after alpha-beta-depleted transplantation in children. It was with unique molecular identifiers that the TCRbeta library was prepared. Each CDR3 protein is one row after TCRdb ran MiXCR on the PCR reads. The table includes about 980,000 distinct CDR3 sequences, about 26% detected once. Material: PBMCs, mostly from graft donor cells, obtained 360 days after TCRalphabeta/CD19-depleted stem cell transplant. The receptors were sampled from a boy under two years old who had a stem cell transplant for SCID, so the T cells may come from the graft donor.

This clonotype was counted ten times or more. V gene TRBV12-3 or TRBV12-4 combines with J gene TRBJ2-6, with D unresolved. V lost 6 bases to trimming and J lost 0 bases, with 3 bases between them. The CDR3 is 13 residues long. The CDR3 protein is CASSFSGANVLTF. The CDR3 nucleotides read TGTGCCAGCAGCTTCTCTGGGGCCAACGTCCTGACTTTC.

This clonotype has ten or more counts. V gene TRBV5-1 combines with J gene TRBJ2-5; D is ambiguous. Germline assignment: CDR1 SGHRS and CDR2 YFSETQ. The germline V and J ends were trimmed by 5 bases and 2 bases, with 10 bases remaining between them. This CDR3 is 13 amino acids long. The CDR3 loop is CASRVGNQETQYF. DNA of the CDR3: TGCGCCAGCAGGGTAGGGAATCAAGAGACCCAGTACTTC.

The CDR3 DNA reads TGCGCCAGCAGCCGGCAGTCGGCTGGCGGGACCTACGAGCAGTACTTC. The encoded protein is CASSRQSAGGTYEQYF. The chain recombines TRBV5-1 with TRBJ2-7; a possible D gene is TRBD2 (6 bases). With 4 bases removed from V and 2 bases from J, the gap between germline ends came to 19 bases. Germline CDR1 and CDR2: SGHRS and YFSETQ. This CDR3 comprises 16 residues.

This clonotype was seen a few times. J is TRBJ2-3 and V is TRBV2; 8 bases line up with TRBD2. This CDR3 has 16 amino acids. With V trimmed by 10 bases and J by 2 bases, 14 bases remained unmatched. CDR1 is SNHLY and CDR2 is FYNNEI in the germline V gene. The CDR3 here is CATEHGRGGFTDTQYF. CDR3 DNA: TGTGCCACCGAGCACGGGCGCGGGGGGTTCACAGATACGCAGTATTTT. Supplemented by reference TRBV2 and TRBJ2-3, the full variable domain reads EPEVTQTPSHQVTQMGQEVILRCVPISNHLYFYWYRQILGQKVEFLVSFYNNEISEKSEIFDDQFSVERPDGSNFTLKIRSTKLEDSAMYFCATEHGRGGFTDTQYFGPGTRLTVL.

CDR3 nucleotide sequence: TGTGCCAGCAGTTACTCGGGTATAGCGGGTTCCTACAATGAGCAGTTCTTC. Translation gives CASSYSGIAGSYNEQFF. The genes are TRBV6-5 and TRBJ2-1; 7 bases agree with TRBD2. CDR1 and CDR2 from the germline V gene are MNHEY and SVGAGI. Trimming at V came to 0 bases and at J to 1 base, leaving 6 bases not matched to a gene. The length of the CDR3 is 17 residues.

This clonotype was detected only a few times. This chain joins TRBV12-3 or TRBV12-4 and TRBJ1-1; D uncertain. The V and J ends lost 5 bases and 8 bases respectively, with 18 bases between them. This CDR3 region has 14 residues. The CDR3 spells CASSLRTLSTEAFF. The CDR3 DNA sequence: TGTGCCAGCAGTCTTAGGACCCTATCAACCGAAGCTTTCTTT.

This clonotype has only a few counts. This sequence joins TRBV11-2 and TRBJ2-6; possibly TRBD1 or TRBD2 for D (5 bases each). There are 17 residues in the CDR3. The V end was cut by 5 bases, the J end by 9 bases, with 23 bases between. Germline V CDR1 and CDR2: SGHAT, FQNNGV. Here the CDR3 reads CASSPSIGMGQINVLTF. The CDR3 DNA reads TGTGCCAGCAGCCCGTCAATCGGGATGGGGCAGATCAACGTCCTGACTTTC.

V is TRBV6-1 and J is TRBJ2-5, with D perhaps TRBD2 (7 bases). CDR3 length equals 15 residues. With 6 bases removed from V and 2 bases from J, the gap between germline ends came to 16 bases. Germline CDR1 reads MNHNS; CDR2 reads SASEGT. CDR3 loop: CASSGGQGTQETQYF. The CDR3, as DNA: TGTGCCAGCAGCGGGGGGCAGGGCACTCAAGAGACCCAGTACTTC.

The chain uses TRBV20-1 and TRBJ2-7, with TRBD1 identical over 7 bases. J was trimmed by 2 bases and V by 6 bases; bases with no gene match: 10. The CDR3 sequence is 14 residues long. The V gene's germline CDR1 is DFQATT and CDR2 SNEGSKA (reference sequence). The CDR3 is CSAATGTAAYEQYF. In DNA form, the CDR3 reads TGCAGTGCAGCAACCGGGACAGCGGCCTACGAGCAGTACTTC.

This clonotype was seen a few times. The rearrangement links TRBV5-5 to TRBJ2-7; 9 bases agree with TRBD1. Germline V gives CDR1 SGHKS, CDR2 YYEKEE (reference sequence). This CDR3 has 14 residues. V trimming: 2 bases; J trimming: 10 bases; junction bases outside the gene matches: 10. CDR3 bases: TGTGCCAGCAGCTTAGGGACAGGGAAAGAACACCAGTACTTC. Translated: CASSLGTGKEHQYF.

Points on this clonotype: The missing conserved phenylalanine or tryptophan at the end of this CDR3 makes a read error likely. The chain has TRBV12-3 or TRBV12-4 and TRBJ2-2; 10 bases align to TRBD1. This CDR3 contains 14 residues. The ends lost 11 bases at V and 6 bases at J; junction bases unmatched: 9. The CDR3 spells CAVAGQGFAGELFY. The CDR3 nucleotides read TGTGCCGTAGCGGGACAGGGGTTCGCCGGGGAGCTGTTTTAT.

V is TRBV20-1 and J is TRBJ2-5, with 9 positions matching TRBD1. This CDR3 region has 13 residues. Germline V CDR1 and CDR2: DFQATT, SNEGSKA (reference sequence). V was pared by 7 bases and J by 7 bases, with 10 bases of the junction left unmatched. CDR3 in amino acids: CSGINRGRVTQYF. Here the CDR3 DNA reads TGCAGTGGGATCAACAGGGGGCGGGTGACCCAGTACTTC.

This chain connects TRBV7-9 to TRBJ2-5, with unresolved D. This CDR3 is built from 15 residues. The V end lost 8 bases, the J end lost 2 bases, and 18 bases lay between the germline ends. Germline V gives CDR1 SEHNR, CDR2 FQNEAQ (reference sequence). This CDR3 reads CASAPPGEIQETQYF. The CDR3 nucleotides are TGTGCCAGCGCCCCGCCAGGAGAGATACAAGAGACCCAGTACTTC.

This chain joins TRBV28 and TRBJ2-5, with 7 bases fitting TRBD1. CDR3 size: 14 residues. V lost 4 bases to trimming and J lost 4 bases; unmatched junction nucleotides: 6. Germline assignment: CDR1 MDHEN and CDR2 SYDVKM. CDR3: CASSSLTGAETQYF. The CDR3 DNA reads TGTGCCAGCAGTTCCTTAACAGGGGCAGAGACCCAGTACTTC.

This chain uses TRBV7-2 with TRBJ1-1; no firm D call. The CDR3 sequence is 14 residues long. Trimming took off 1 base at V and 7 bases at J, with 13 bases between the two ends. Looked up from germline, CDR1 is SGHTA and CDR2 is FQGNSA. The CDR3 spells CASSLGGHSFEAFF. CDR3 DNA sequence: TGTGCCAGCAGCTTAGGAGGGCACAGCTTTGAAGCTTTCTTT.